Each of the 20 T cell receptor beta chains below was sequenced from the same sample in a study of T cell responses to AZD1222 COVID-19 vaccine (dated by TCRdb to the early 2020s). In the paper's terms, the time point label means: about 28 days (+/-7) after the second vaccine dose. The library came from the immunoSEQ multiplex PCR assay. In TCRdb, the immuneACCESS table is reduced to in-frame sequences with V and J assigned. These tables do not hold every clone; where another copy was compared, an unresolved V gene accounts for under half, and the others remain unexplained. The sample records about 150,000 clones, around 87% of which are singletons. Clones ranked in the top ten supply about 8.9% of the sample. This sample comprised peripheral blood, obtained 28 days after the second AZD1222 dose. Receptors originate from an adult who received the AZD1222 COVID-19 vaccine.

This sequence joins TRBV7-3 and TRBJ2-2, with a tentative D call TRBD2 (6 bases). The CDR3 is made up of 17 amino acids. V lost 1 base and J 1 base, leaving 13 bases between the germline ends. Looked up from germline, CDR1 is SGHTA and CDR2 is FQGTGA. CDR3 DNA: TGTGCCAGCAGCTTAAGGGGCGCGGGACTGAACACCGGGGAGCTGTTTTTT. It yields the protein CASSLRGAGLNTGELFF.

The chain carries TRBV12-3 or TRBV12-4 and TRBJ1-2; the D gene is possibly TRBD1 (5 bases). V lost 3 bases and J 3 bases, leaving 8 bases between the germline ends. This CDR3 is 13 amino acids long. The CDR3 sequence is CASSFRGDYGYTF. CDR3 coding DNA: TGTGCCAGCAGTTTCCGGGGCGACTATGGCTACACCTTC.

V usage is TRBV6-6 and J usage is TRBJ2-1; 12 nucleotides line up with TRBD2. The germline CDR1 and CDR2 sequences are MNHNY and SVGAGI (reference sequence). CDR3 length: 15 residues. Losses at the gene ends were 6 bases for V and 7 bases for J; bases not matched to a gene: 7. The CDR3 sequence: CASSSGLAGLNEQFF. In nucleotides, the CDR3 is TGTGCCAGCAGCTCGGGACTAGCGGGCCTTAATGAGCAGTTCTTC.

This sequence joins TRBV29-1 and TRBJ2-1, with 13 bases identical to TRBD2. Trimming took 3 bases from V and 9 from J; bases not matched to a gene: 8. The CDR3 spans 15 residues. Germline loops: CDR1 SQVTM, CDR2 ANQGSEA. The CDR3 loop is CSVDRTSGRVVEQFF. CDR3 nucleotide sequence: TGCAGCGTTGATCGGACTAGCGGGAGAGTGGTTGAGCAGTTCTTC.

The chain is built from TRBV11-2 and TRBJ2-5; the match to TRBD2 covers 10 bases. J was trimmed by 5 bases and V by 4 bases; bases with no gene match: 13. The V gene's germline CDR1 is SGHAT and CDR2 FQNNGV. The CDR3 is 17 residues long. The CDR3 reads CASSSMASGRRGETQYF. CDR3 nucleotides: TGTGCCAGCAGCTCGATGGCTAGCGGGAGAAGAGGCGAGACCCAGTACTTC.

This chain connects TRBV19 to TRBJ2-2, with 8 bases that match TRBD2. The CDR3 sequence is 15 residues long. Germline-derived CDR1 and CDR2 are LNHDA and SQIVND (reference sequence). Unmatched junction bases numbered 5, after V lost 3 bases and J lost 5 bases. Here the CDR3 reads CASSILAGGTGELFF. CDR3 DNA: TGTGCCAGTAGTATTTTGGCGGGAGGAACCGGGGAGCTGTTTTTT.

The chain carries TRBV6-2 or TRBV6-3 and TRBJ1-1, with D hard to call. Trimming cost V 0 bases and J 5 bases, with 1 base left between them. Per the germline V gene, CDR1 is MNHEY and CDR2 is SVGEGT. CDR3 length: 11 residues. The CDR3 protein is CASSYSTEAFF. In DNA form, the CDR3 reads TGTGCCAGCAGTTACTCAACTGAAGCTTTCTTT.

The chain's CDR3 is CASSVHPDREGQPQHF. In DNA form, the CDR3 reads TGTGCCAGCAGCGTACACCCGGACAGGGAAGGTCAGCCCCAGCATTTT. The chain couples TRBV9 to TRBJ1-5; 8 bases map to TRBD1. Looked up from germline, CDR1 is SGDLS and CDR2 is YYNGEE. The CDR3 is 16 amino acids. With 1 base clipped from V and 6 bases from J, the junction kept 9 bases outside the gene matches.

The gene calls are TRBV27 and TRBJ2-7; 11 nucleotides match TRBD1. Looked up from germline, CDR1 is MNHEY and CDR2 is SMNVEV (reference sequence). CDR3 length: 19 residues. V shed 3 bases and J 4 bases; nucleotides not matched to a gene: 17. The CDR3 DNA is TGTGCCAGCAGTTTTCGGACAGGGGGCGCACCGGGACTCCGATACGAGCAGTACTTC. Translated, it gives CASSFRTGGAPGLRYEQYF.

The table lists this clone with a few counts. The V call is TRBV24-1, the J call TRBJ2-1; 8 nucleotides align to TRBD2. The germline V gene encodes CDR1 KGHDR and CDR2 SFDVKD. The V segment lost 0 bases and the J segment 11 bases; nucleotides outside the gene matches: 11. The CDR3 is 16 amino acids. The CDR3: CATSDLRLAGGWKQFF. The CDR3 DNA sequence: TGTGCCACCAGTGATTTGCGTCTAGCGGGCGGGTGGAAGCAGTTCTTC.

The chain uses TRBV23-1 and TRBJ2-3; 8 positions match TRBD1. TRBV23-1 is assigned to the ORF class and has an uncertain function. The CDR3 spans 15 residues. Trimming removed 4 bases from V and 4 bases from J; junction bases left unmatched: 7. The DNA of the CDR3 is TGCGCCAGCAGTCCCCGACAGGGGATGTCAGATACGCAGTATTTT. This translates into CASSPRQGMSDTQYF.

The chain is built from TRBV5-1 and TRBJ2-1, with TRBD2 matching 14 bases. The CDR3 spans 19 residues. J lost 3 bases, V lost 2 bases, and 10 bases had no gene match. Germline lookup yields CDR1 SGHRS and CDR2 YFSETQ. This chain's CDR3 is CASSLRTSGRSTGYNEQFF. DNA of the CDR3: TGCGCCAGCAGCTTACGGACTAGCGGGAGGTCCACGGGCTACAATGAGCAGTTCTTC.

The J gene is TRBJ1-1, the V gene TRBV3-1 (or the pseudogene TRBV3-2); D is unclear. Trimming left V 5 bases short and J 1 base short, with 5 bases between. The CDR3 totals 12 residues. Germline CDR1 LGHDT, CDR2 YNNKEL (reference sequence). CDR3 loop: CASSGPNTEAFF. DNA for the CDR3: TGTGCCAGCAGCGGACCGAACACTGAAGCTTTCTTT.

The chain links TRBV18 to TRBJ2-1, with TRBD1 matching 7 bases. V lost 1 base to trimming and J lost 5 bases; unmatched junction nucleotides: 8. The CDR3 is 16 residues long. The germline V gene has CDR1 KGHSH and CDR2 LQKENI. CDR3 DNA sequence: TGTGCCAGCTCACCACAGAGAGGGACAGATCACAATGAGCAGTTCTTC. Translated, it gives CASSPQRGTDHNEQFF.

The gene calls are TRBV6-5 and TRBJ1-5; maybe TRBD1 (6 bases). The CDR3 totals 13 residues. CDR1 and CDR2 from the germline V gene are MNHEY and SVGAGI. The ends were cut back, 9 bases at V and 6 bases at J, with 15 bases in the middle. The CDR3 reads CASDQGLVQPQHF. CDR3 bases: TGTGCCAGTGACCAGGGGCTGGTTCAGCCCCAGCATTTT.

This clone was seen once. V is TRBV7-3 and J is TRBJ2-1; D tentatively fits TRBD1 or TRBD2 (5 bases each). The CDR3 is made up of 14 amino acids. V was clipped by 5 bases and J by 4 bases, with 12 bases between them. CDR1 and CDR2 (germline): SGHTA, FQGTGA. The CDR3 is CASSPGTLYNEQFF. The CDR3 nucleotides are TGTGCCAGCAGCCCTGGGACGCTGTACAATGAGCAGTTCTTC. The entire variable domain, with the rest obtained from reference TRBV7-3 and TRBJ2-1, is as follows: GAGVSQTPSNKVTEKGKYVELRCDPISGHTALYWYRQSLGQGPEFLIYFQGTGAADDSGLPNDRFFAVRPEGSVSTLKIQRTERGDSAVYLCASSPGTLYNEQFFGPGTRLTVL.

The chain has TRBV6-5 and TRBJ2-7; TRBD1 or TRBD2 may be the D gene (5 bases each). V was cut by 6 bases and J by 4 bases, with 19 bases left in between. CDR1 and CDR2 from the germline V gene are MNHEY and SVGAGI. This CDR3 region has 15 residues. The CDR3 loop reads CASSQSWGGRYEQYF. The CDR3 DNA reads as TGTGCCAGCAGCCAGTCGTGGGGCGGGCGATACGAGCAGTACTTC.

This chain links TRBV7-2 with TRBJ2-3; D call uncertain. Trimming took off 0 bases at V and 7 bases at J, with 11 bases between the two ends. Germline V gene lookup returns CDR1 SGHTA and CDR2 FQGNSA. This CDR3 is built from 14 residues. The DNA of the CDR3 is TGTGCCAGCAGCTTAGCTAGCCTAGTAAATACGCAGTATTTT. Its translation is CASSLASLVNTQYF.

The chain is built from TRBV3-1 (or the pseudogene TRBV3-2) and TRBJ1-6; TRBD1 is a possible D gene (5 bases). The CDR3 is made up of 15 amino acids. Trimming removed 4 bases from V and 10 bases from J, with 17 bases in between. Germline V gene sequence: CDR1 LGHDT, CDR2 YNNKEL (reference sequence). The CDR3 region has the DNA TGTGCCAGCAGCCCCCGGGACGACCAAAGGTCACCCCTCCACTTT. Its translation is CASSPRDDQRSPLHF.

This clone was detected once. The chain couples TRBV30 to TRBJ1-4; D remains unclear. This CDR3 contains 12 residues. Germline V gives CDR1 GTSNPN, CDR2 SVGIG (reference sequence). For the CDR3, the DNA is TGTGCTTGGCGGGGAATGAATGAAAAACTGTTTTTT. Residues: CAWRGMNEKLFF.